One and the same sample provided the 9 T cell receptor beta chains below, sequenced in a study of T cells after yellow fever vaccination. TCRdb reprocessed the 5' RACE reads via MiXCR and lists one record per CDR3 protein. The repertoire includes 90,000 to 130,000 distinct CDR3 sequences, around 8.6% of them detected once, and roughly 23% sits in the top ten. The sequenced sample was CD8+ T cells sorted from PBMCs, obtained 45 days after the yellow fever booster vaccination. The receptor set was obtained from a young man who received the YFV17D yellow fever vaccine.

This clonotype came up many times. The rearrangement links TRBV27 to TRBJ2-5, with TRBD2 identical over 15 bases. The trim removed 2 bases at V and 6 bases at J, leaving 4 bases unmatched. The V gene's germline CDR1 is MNHEY and CDR2 SMNVEV (reference sequence). This CDR3 has 16 amino acids. CDR3 amino acids: CASSLEGTSGRQTQYF. CDR3 nucleotides: TGTGCCAGCAGTTTAGAAGGGACTAGCGGGAGGCAGACCCAGTACTTC.

The table lists this clonotype with a few counts. The V and J genes are TRBV24-1 and TRBJ2-1; the D gene is possibly TRBD2 (5 bases). Looked up from germline, CDR1 is KGHDR and CDR2 is SFDVKD. Trimming pared 9 bases from V and 1 base from J, leaving 18 bases between. This CDR3 has 16 amino acids. For the CDR3, the DNA is TGTGCCACCCGGCTTGGGAGAGTGATTTCCTACAATGAGCAGTTCTTC. It specifies CATRLGRVISYNEQFF.

In this sample, this clonotype turned up many times. This chain's CDR3 is CASSGSPYNEQFF. CDR3 bases: TGTGCCAGCAGTGGTTCACCCTACAATGAGCAGTTCTTC. The chain uses TRBV12-3 or TRBV12-4 and TRBJ2-1; D ambiguous. V lost 5 bases and J lost 2, with 7 bases in between. The CDR3 runs to 13 residues.

Worth noting for this clonotype: Since a much larger clone is just one base distant, this may be a read error. The J gene is TRBJ1-5, the V gene TRBV12-3 or TRBV12-4, with D perhaps TRBD1 (6 bases). V lost 1 base to trimming and J lost 10 bases, with 14 bases between them. This CDR3 has 14 amino acids. The CDR3 is CASSLVPGVHPQHF. In nucleotides, the CDR3 is TGTGCCAGCAGTTTAGTTCCAGGGGTTCATCCCCAGCATTTT.

This clonotype was seen more than once but under ten times. The chain recombines TRBV5-1 with TRBJ2-1; TRBD2 is a possible D gene (6 bases). Germline CDR1 and CDR2: SGHRS and YFSETQ. CDR3 length: 14 residues. Trimming took off 4 bases at V and 2 bases at J, with 10 bases between the two ends. The DNA for the CDR3 is TGCGCCAGCAGCCCCGGAGGGCCCTACAATGAGCAGTTCTTC. Its protein product is CASSPGGPYNEQFF.

This clonotype appeared many times. This chain connects TRBV7-9 to TRBJ2-7, with TRBD1 identical over 11 bases. CDR1 is SEHNR, CDR2 FQNEAQ, per germline (reference sequence). This CDR3 region has 15 residues. Trimming at V came to 8 bases and at J to 1 base, leaving 7 bases not matched to a gene. The CDR3 is CASDPGQGGSYEQYF. The CDR3, as DNA: TGTGCCAGCGACCCGGGACAGGGGGGATCCTACGAGCAGTACTTC.

This clonotype was picked up a small number of times. The rearrangement links TRBV2 to TRBJ2-1; D perhaps matches TRBD2 (6 bases). Germline lookup yields CDR1 SNHLY and CDR2 FYNNEI. This CDR3 is 11 amino acids long. V was trimmed by 7 bases and J by 12 bases, leaving 13 bases between them. CDR3 nucleotides: TGTGCCAGCACGGGCGGGACCGTGCAGTTCTTC. Its protein product is CASTGGTVQFF.

This clonotype has ten or more counts. The genes are TRBV20-1 and TRBJ2-1; tentative D call: TRBD1 (5 bases). The CDR3 totals 12 residues. Per germline, CDR1 DFQATT and CDR2 SNEGSKA (reference sequence). Trimming pared 6 bases from V and 6 bases from J, leaving 12 bases between. CDR3 amino acids: CSATDWGNEQFF. CDR3 DNA sequence: TGCAGTGCGACAGACTGGGGCAATGAGCAGTTCTTC.

This clonotype was seen at least ten times. The chain is built from TRBV4-3 and TRBJ2-1; no reliable D call. CDR1 and CDR2 from the germline V gene are LGHNA and YSLEER. The CDR3 contains 13 residues. The V and J ends lost 0 bases and 8 bases respectively, with 8 bases between them. The CDR3 DNA reads TGCGCCAGCAGCCAAGATATCATGGATGAGCAGTTCTTC. Protein product: CASSQDIMDEQFF.